The entry that follows covers one TCR beta chain sequence. CDR1 is KGHDR and CDR2 is SFDVKD in the germline V gene. The CDR3 consists of 15 residues. The record originates from a study of T cells expressing NK-cell markers. TCRdb re-called the 5' RACE reads and gives one entry per CDR3 protein, without DNA. The data include 150,000 to 170,000 distinct CDR3 sequences; the top ten clones carry 37%. The rearrangement joins TRBV24-1 to TRBJ2-7. The receptor's source is a woman aged 45-65 years in good health. Sequenced sample: blood T cells: a sorted CD56 or NKG2C T cell subset, CD4+ or CD8+ T cells, or bulk PBMC T cells (not recorded which). The CDR3 is CATSDPAGGPSEQYF.